A selection of T cell receptor beta chains follows, all from one sample in a study of shared clonotypes between healthy human individuals. The method was immunoSEQ multiplex PCR; TCRdb's version includes in-frame clones alone and lacks a portion of them. The sample carries some 2,400,000 clones, 95% recorded once. The material sequenced was naive CD4+ T cells sorted from blood. The receptors stem from a man younger than 30 in good health. CDR3s include the opening cysteine and the closing phenylalanine or tryptophan. D genes are given only for firm matches. Some rows have no size entry. The others give once, few or many, or a class for an expanded clone.

.,TRBJ2-5,.,TRBV4-1,16,TGCGCCAGCAGCCAATATGGTGGCGTGGTGCAAGAGACCCAGTACTTC,CASSQYGGVVQETQYF
.,TRBJ1-1,.,TRBV6-5,13,TGTGCCAGCAGTTACACGGGGGGCACTGAAGCTTTCTTT,CASSYTGGTEAFF
.,TRBJ1-1,.,TRBV18,17,TGTGCCAGCTCCTCTACCGTAGGGAACGGGGCGAACACTGAAGCTTTCTTT,CASSSTVGNGANTEAFF
once,TRBJ1-5,.,TRBV28,13,TGTGCCAGCAGTTCGCAGACGGGTCAGCCCCAGCATTTT,CASSSQTGQPQHF
.,TRBJ1-1,.,TRBV6-6,14,TGTGCCAGCAGTTACCTGGAGGGGGGCACTGAAGCTTTCTTT,CASSYLEGGTEAFF
.,TRBJ1-2,TRBD1,TRBV19,13,TGTGCCAGTACGCTAGACAGGGGATATGGCTACACCTTC,CASTLDRGYGYTF
.,TRBJ2-7,.,TRBV30,15,TGTGCCTGGAGTGTACGGGGCAGGGGGGTCTACGAGCAGTACTTC,CAWSVRGRGVYEQYF
.,TRBJ2-3,.,TRBV5-1,15,TGCGCCAGCAGCTTGGGGTCGGGGGGCCTGGATACGCAGTATTTT,CASSLGSGGLDTQYF
.,TRBJ2-3,.,TRBV27,13,TGTGCCAGCAGTTTATGGTTGGGGAATACGCAGTATTTT,CASSLWLGNTQYF
.,TRBJ1-2,.,TRBV19,14,TGTGCCAGTAGTCCCCCGGACGGATACTATGGCTACACCTTC,CASSPPDGYYGYTF
.,TRBJ1-4,TRBD1,TRBV29-1,13,TGCAGCGTTGCGGGACAGGTTAATGAAAAACTGTTTTTT,CSVAGQVNEKLFF
.,TRBJ2-5,TRBD1,TRBV5-1,16,TGCGCCAGCAGCCGAGGCGCAGGGGGCGCCGCGGAGACCCAGTACTTC,CASSRGAGGAAETQYF
.,TRBJ2-3,.,TRBV9,14,TGTGCCAGCAGCGTAGATCGCCGCACAGATACGCAGTATTTT,CASSVDRRTDTQYF
once,TRBJ2-5,TRBD1,TRBV19,15,TGTGCCAGTAGTATAGTTCGACAGGGAAAGGAGACCCAGTACTTC,CASSIVRQGKETQYF
.,TRBJ1-1,.,TRBV14,13,TGTGCCAGCAGCTTGACAGTAAACACTGAAGCTTTCTTT,CASSLTVNTEAFF
.,TRBJ2-1,.,TRBV10-2,12,TGCGCCAGCAGTGAGTCGACTATCGGTGGGTTCTTC,CASSESTIGGFF
.,TRBJ1-3,TRBD1,TRBV5-1,18,TGCGCCAGCAGCACCGGACAGGGGGCGCATTTCAGTGGAAACACCATATATTTT,CASSTGQGAHFSGNTIYF
.,TRBJ2-7,.,TRBV7-2,14,TGTGCCAGCAGCTGGGGACAAGACGCCTACGAGCAGTACTTC,CASSWGQDAYEQYF
.,TRBJ2-3,.,TRBV10-3,14,TGTGCCATCAGTGAGTCGGGCCTCCGCGATACGCAGTATTTT,CAISESGLRDTQYF
.,TRBJ2-7,.,TRBV19,14,TGTGCCAGTAGTATGGGCAGTTCGCGCTACGAGCAGTACTTC,CASSMGSSRYEQYF
.,TRBJ2-1,.,TRBV6-6,14,TGTGCCAGCAGTTACCAACGGGAGTGGAATGAGCAGTTCTTC,CASSYQREWNEQFF
.,TRBJ1-6,.,TRBV6-4,13,TGTGCCAGTGGGGAGGCAGTAAATTCACCCCTCCACTTT,CASGEAVNSPLHF